The clone carrying this TCR beta chain occurred a few times. Its antigen remains unidentified. V lost 1 base to trimming and J lost 6 bases; unmatched junction nucleotides: 9. The CDR3 loop spans 16 amino acids. Germline V lookup: CDR1 SGDLS, CDR2 YYNGEE. This entry is derived from a study of blood T cells in healthy people across ages. Notes on the study in general: In long-lived donors, naive CD4+ cell counts and diversity exceeded those of aged donors.

A J-beta primer mix and a sample-barcoded 5' primer were used in a second PCR of roughly 7 to 12 cycles. Template switching added a 12-random-nucleotide identifier to every cDNA molecule. Per sample, CDR3-containing paired-end reads numbered at least 2.5 million. TCRdb re-called the 5' RACE reads through MiXCR, storing one row per CDR3 protein. This sample carries about 970,000 distinct CDR3 sequences, 51% of them seen once, and the ten largest clones take around 21%. The gene calls are TRBV9 and TRBJ2-5, with 10 positions matching TRBD2. Sequenced input: blood. The clonotype originates from a woman aged 55-69 years in good health. The CDR3 region has the DNA TGTGCCAGCAGCGTAACTTCCGGGACTAGCGTACAGACCCAGTACTTC. Translation: CASSVTSGTSVQTQYF.